These T cell receptor beta chains were read from a single sample in a study of cytomegalovirus exposure and HLA in healthy donors. The method was immunoSEQ multiplex PCR; TCRdb's version includes in-frame clones alone and lacks a portion of them. This sample has about 140,000 clones, with roughly 75% found just once. The sample taken for sequencing was PBMCs. Receptors were obtained from a young man in good health and CMV-seronegative. CDR3s include the opening cysteine and the closing phenylalanine or tryptophan. D genes are given only for firm matches. Rows may omit the clone size; those that give it use once, few, many or a size class.

D gene	V gene	clone size	CDR3 length	J gene	CDR3 protein	CDR3 DNA
-	TRBV5-4	-	14	TRBJ1-1	CASTRKGDWTEAFF	TGTGCCAGCACCAGAAAGGGGGATTGGACTGAAGCTTTCTTT
TRBD1	TRBV4-1	-	11	TRBJ2-1	CASGQGNEQFF	TGCGCCAGCGGACAGGGAAATGAGCAGTTCTTC
TRBD2	TRBV14	-	15	TRBJ2-7	CASSFIAGMGGEQYF	TGTGCCAGCAGCTTTATAGCGGGAATGGGGGGAGAGCAGTACTTC
TRBD1	TRBV18	-	14	TRBJ1-2	CASSKGQTNYGYTF	TGTGCCAGCTCAAAGGGACAGACGAACTATGGCTACACCTTC
-	TRBV2	-	15	TRBJ1-1	CASSEILGARTEAFF	TGTGCCAGCAGTGAAATTTTAGGGGCGCGAACTGAAGCTTTCTTT
TRBD1	TRBV5-6	-	17	TRBJ2-1	CASSKMGDSHSYNEQFF	TGTGCCAGCAGCAAAATGGGGGACAGCCACTCCTACAATGAGCAGTTCTTC
-	TRBV6-1	-	15	TRBJ1-1	CASSEFRDLNTEAFF	TGTGCCAGCAGTGAATTCAGGGATTTGAACACTGAAGCTTTCTTT
TRBD2	TRBV5-1	-	15	TRBJ2-7	CASSSRGTSEHEQYF	TGCGCCAGCAGCTCGAGGGGGACTAGCGAGCACGAGCAGTACTTC
TRBD1	TRBV6-1	-	16	TRBJ1-2	CASSEEGRGRADGYTF	TGTGCCAGCAGTGAAGAGGGCAGGGGGCGGGCAGACGGCTACACCTTC
TRBD1	TRBV29-1	-	12	TRBJ1-4	CSAGGTNEKLFF	TGCAGCGCAGGGGGCACTAATGAAAAACTGTTTTTT
-	TRBV28	once	13	TRBJ1-2	CASSPFERAGYTF	TGTGCCAGCAGCCCCTTTGAGAGGGCTGGCTACACCTTC
TRBD1	TRBV7-8	-	15	TRBJ1-5	CASSLGQGAPQPQHF	TGTGCCAGCAGCCTGGGACAGGGGGCTCCTCAGCCCCAGCATTTT
-	TRBV29-1	-	17	TRBJ1-2	CSVEHGGIVNAPYGYTF	TGCAGCGTTGAGCATGGGGGGATCGTAAATGCCCCTTATGGCTACACCTTC
-	TRBV5-1	-	11	TRBJ2-1	CASSGGGEQFF	TGCGCCAGCAGCGGAGGTGGTGAGCAGTTCTTC
-	TRBV19	-	15	TRBJ2-3	CASSISFRGPDTQYF	TGTGCCAGTAGTATATCGTTCAGGGGACCAGATACGCAGTATTTT
-	TRBV10-1	-	17	TRBJ2-5	CASSDGGGQAIRETQYF	TGCGCCAGCAGTGATGGGGGGGGACAGGCTATCCGAGAGACCCAGTACTTC
TRBD1	TRBV15	-	15	TRBJ2-5	CATSSLNRGRETQYF	TGTGCCACCAGCAGCTTAAACAGGGGGCGGGAGACCCAGTACTTC
-	TRBV27	-	15	TRBJ2-1	CASSSGGPLYNEQFF	TGTGCCAGCAGCTCCGGAGGGCCCCTTTACAATGAGCAGTTCTTC
TRBD1	TRBV6-5	few	15	TRBJ2-1	CASSRQGSSYNEQFF	TGTGCCAGCAGTCGACAGGGGAGCTCCTACAATGAGCAGTTCTTC
-	TRBV7-9	-	13	TRBJ1-1	CASSHGHGSEAFF	TGTGCCAGCAGCCACGGACACGGGTCTGAAGCTTTCTTT
-	TRBV20-1	-	11	TRBJ2-3	CSARRADTQYF	TGCAGTGCCAGGAGGGCAGATACGCAGTATTTT
TRBD1	TRBV5-1	few	15	TRBJ1-4	CASSLTGQGKEKLFF	TGCGCCAGCAGCTTGACAGGACAGGGGAAGGAAAAACTGTTTTTT
TRBD2	TRBV2	-	14	TRBJ2-1	CASRWAGGYNEQFF	TGTGCCAGCAGGTGGGCGGGGGGGTACAATGAGCAGTTCTTC
-	TRBV28	many	12	TRBJ1-5	CASISGLEPQHF	TGTGCCAGCATCTCGGGGTTGGAGCCCCAGCATTTT
TRBD1	TRBV7-8	-	14	TRBJ2-7	CACRDRPFSYEQYF	TGTGCCTGTCGGGACAGACCATTCTCCTACGAGCAGTACTTC
TRBD1	TRBV28	-	16	TRBJ2-7	CASSLISGTGPYEQYF	TGTGCCAGCAGTTTAATATCGGGGACAGGGCCCTACGAGCAGTACTTC
-	TRBV5-1	once	16	TRBJ2-5	CASSLAVGHIQETQYF	TGCGCCAGCAGCTTGGCCGTCGGACACATCCAAGAGACCCAGTACTTC
-	TRBV5-4	-	13	TRBJ2-3	CASSLTPTDTQYF	TGTGCCAGCAGCTTGACACCCACGGATACGCAGTATTTT
-	TRBV7-8	-	15	TRBJ1-5	CASSDRDKANQPQHF	TGTGCCAGCAGCGACCGGGACAAGGCCAATCAGCCCCAGCATTTT